This T cell receptor (beta chain) was captured in a study of early T cells in non-severe SARS-CoV-2 infection. Turning to the study itself: Sequencing used unsorted whole-blood bulk RNA, so chains lack pairing. Study outcomes and limitations: Anti-spike CD8 responses were favored in VDJdb matching, and private and CD4 specificities were missed.

Individual cDNA molecules each received unique molecular identifiers attached to them. TCRdb recomputed calls from the 5' RACE reads with MiXCR, one row per CDR3 protein. The data hold tens of thousands of distinct CDR3 sequences, with approximately 14% observed a single time. This clonotype was picked up many times. Its specificity is not known. The CDR3 length is 16 residues. V dropped 5 bases and J dropped 3; count of bases not matched to a gene: 12. Sequenced material: whole blood. V and J are TRBV12-3 or TRBV12-4 and TRBJ2-7, with 8 bases matching TRBD1. The TCR was taken from an adult who was a healthcare worker with PCR-confirmed SARS-CoV-2 infection or an uninfected control (not recorded which). CDR3 protein: CASSSKDRVFSYEQYF. The CDR3 coding sequence is TGTGCCAGCAGTAGCAAGGACAGGGTATTCAGCTACGAGCAGTACTTC.